This note documents a single TCR beta chain sequence. By its share of the sample, this clone is medium-sized (0.01 to 0.1%). Its cognate antigen has yet to be identified. It has no much larger one-base neighbor in the sample; base qualities were not kept. TCRbeta CDR3 regions were amplified from genomic DNA by means of the immunoSEQ Assay, a bias-controlled multiplex PCR. For the original study's pipeline: Nucleated cell counts per sample were estimated from amplification of reference gene primers within the assay. Sequence reads were collapsed and filtered to measure the absolute abundance of every unique TCRbeta CDR3 rearrangement. Productive Simpson clonality was computed per sample as the square root of Simpson's diversity index over productive rearrangements. In TCRdb, the immuneACCESS table is reduced to in-frame sequences with V and J assigned. These tables do not hold every clone; where another copy was compared, an unresolved V gene accounts for under half, and the others remain unexplained. V, J and clone size reflect that table, while D and trimming were determined from the DNA. Recorded for this sample are hundreds of thousands of clones; approximately 79% of them occurred a single time. Clones ranked in the top ten supply approximately 4% of the sample.

This sample stems from a study of blood T cell repertoires in COVID-19 (TCRdb year 2020). At the level of the whole study: The collaborator samples originated in the United States, Italy and Spain and spanned the acute and convalescent phases of COVID-19. The samples were drawn from two sources: the first 160 participants of the ongoing ImmuneRACE study, and 1,000 to 1,500 subjects contributed by 6 global collaborators. The repertoires were released in a freely available public database meant as a resource for research on the immune response to SARS-CoV-2. HLA class I and class II types, where available, came from metadata supplied by the sample provider rather than from assay-based typing. Subjects who had been exposed to COVID-19, were actively infected with it, or had recovered from it provided the deeply sampled blood TCRbeta repertoires that made up the dataset. Sample metadata almost always included a de-identified subject ID, COVID-19 status, age in years and sex. The prospective study material was composed of cDNA or gDNA derived from T cells, B-cell-depleted T cells, or PBMCs. The research as a whole found: How much clinical and demographic metadata was included differed by source and by participant, and the metadata was provided uncurated.

V and J are trimmed by 4 bases and 1 base, and the gene matches miss 3 bases of the junction. Taken from cysteine to phenylalanine, the CDR3 has 14 residues. Of the read, only the CDR3 DNA is kept; its 42 bases are in frame from base 1. CDR1 and CDR2 were assigned from the germline V gene as MDHEN and SYDVKM. The collaborating institutions used their own protocols to collect whole blood in K2EDTA tubes. For TCRbeta analysis, collaborator samples were shipped as frozen whole blood, as isolated PBMCs, or as DNA extracted from either sample type. Rearrangement joined TRBV28 to TRBJ2-7; TRBD1 aligns with 8 central bases. This TCR was sampled from a woman in her thirties or forties with active or convalescent COVID-19. The sequenced sample was peripheral blood. DNA sequence: TGTGCCAGCAGTTCTTGGACAGGGTCCTACGAGCAGTACTTC. Protein translation: CASSSWTGSYEQYF.